This TCR beta chain is from a study of cytomegalovirus exposure and HLA in healthy donors. Study-wide results and caveats: Immune exposure information comprised only CMV serostatus. Analysis performed later found over 15,000 TCR beta sequences associated with HLA alleles at 0.05 false discovery rate. Common viral pathogens seemed, in a later analysis, to connect with several of the most significant clusters.

PCR primers comprised 60 Vbeta and 13 Jbeta primers. Sequencing used immunoSEQ multiplex PCR; TCRdb keeps in-frame clones, though not all of them. The table lists approximately 180,000 clones, approximately 80% of them singletons, with 4.5% to 5.5% in the top ten. This clone came up a few times. The antigen remains unidentified. The CDR3 runs to 16 residues. Germline values: CDR1 MGHRA, CDR2 YSYEKL. V lost 0 bases, J lost 3 bases, and 8 bases stayed unmatched. This sequence was found in a young man in good health and CMV-seronegative. The sample was PBMCs. The chain uses TRBV4-1 and TRBJ2-7, with 7 bases lining up with TRBD1. CDR3 nucleotides: TGCGCCAGCAGCCAAGATCGGGACAGAACCAACTACGAGCAGTACTTC. The encoded protein is CASSQDRDRTNYEQYF.